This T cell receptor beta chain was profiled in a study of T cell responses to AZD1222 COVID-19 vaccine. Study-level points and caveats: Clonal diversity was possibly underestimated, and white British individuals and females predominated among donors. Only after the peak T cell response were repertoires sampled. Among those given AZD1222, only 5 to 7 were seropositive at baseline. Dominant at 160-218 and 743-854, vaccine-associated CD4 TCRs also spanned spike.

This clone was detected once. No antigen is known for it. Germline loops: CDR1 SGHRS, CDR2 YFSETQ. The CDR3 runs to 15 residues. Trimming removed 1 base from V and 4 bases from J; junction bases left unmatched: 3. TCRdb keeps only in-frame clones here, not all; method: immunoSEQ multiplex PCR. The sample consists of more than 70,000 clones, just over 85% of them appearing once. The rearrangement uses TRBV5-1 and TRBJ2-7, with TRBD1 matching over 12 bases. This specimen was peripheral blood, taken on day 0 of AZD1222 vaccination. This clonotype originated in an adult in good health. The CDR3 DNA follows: TGCGCCAGCAGCTTGAGGGACAGGGGGCCTTACGAGCAGTACTTC. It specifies CASSLRDRGPYEQYF. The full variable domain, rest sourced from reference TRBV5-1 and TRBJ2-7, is KAGVTQTPRYLIKTRGQQVTLSCSPISGHRSVSWYQQTPGQGLQFLFEYFSETQRNKGNFPGRFSGRQFSNSRSEMNVSTLELGDSALYLCASSLRDRGPYEQYFGPGTRLTVT.